The present entry profiles one T cell receptor beta chain with its context. Its antigen is as yet unknown. The data originate from a study of cytomegalovirus exposure and HLA in healthy donors. Amplification used 60 Vbeta primers and 13 Jbeta primers. Clones were sequenced by immunoSEQ multiplex PCR, and TCRdb holds only the in-frame ones, with some missing. The table has over 100,000 clones, around 57% seen once. Study observations and caveats: In a later analysis, a genetic analysis reported fewer productive-TCR N-insertions in an Asian-associated ancestry cluster than the cohort average.

The origin of this receptor is a human donor in good health. Sequenced input: PBMCs.

In DNA form, the CDR3 reads TGTGCCAGCAGTCGAGGGGGCTACGAGCAGTACTTC. Translating gives CASSRGGYEQYF. This rearrangement joins TRBV6-5 to TRBJ2-7, with D perhaps matching TRBD1 (6 bases). V was cut by 5 bases and J by 3 bases, with 8 bases left in between. Germline-derived CDR1 and CDR2 are MNHEY and SVGAGI. This CDR3 contains 12 residues.